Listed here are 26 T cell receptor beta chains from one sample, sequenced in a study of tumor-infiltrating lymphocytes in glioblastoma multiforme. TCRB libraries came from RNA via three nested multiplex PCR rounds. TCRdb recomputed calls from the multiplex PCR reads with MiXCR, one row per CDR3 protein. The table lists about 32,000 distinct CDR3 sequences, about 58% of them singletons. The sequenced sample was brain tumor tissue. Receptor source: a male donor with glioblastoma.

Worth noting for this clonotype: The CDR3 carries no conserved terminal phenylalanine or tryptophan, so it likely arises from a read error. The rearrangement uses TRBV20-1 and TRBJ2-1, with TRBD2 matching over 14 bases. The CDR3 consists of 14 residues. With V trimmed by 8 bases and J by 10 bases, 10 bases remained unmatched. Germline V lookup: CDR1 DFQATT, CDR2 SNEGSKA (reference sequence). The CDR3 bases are TGCAGTAGCTCGGGACTAGCGGGAGTGGGGGAGCAGTTCTTA. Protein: CSSSGLAGVGEQFL.

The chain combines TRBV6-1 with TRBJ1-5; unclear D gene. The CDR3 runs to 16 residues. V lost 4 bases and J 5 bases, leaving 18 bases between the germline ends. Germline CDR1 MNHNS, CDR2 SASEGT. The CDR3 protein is CASSVIGGRSDQPQHF. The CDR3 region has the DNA TGTGCCAGCAGTGTAATCGGCGGGAGGTCGGATCAGCCCCAGCATTTT.

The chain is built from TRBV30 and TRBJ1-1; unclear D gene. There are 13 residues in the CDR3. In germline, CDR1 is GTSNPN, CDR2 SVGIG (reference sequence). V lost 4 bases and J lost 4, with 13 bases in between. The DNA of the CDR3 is TGTGCCTGGAATGTAGGAGGCCCCACTGAAGCTTTCTTT. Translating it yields CAWNVGGPTEAFF.

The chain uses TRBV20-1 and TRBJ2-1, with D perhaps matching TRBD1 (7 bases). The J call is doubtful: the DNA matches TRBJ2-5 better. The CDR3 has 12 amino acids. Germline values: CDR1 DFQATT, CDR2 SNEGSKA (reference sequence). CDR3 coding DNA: TGCAGTGCTACAGGGGGGCAAGAGACCCAGTACTTC. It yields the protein CSATGGQETQYF.

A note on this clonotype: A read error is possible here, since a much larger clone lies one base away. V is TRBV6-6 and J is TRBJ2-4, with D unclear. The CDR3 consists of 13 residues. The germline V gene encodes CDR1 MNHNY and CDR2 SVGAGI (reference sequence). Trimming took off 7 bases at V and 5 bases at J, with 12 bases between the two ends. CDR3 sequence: CASTPEPENIQYF. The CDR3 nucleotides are TGTGCCAGCACTCCTGAACCCGAAAACATTCAGTACTTC.

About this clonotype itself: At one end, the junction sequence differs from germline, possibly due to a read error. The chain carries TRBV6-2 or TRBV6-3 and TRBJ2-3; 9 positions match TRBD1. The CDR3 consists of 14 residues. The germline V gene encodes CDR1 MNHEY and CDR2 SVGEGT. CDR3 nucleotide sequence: TGTGCCACACGACAGGGGGGAGGGACAGATACGCAGTACTTT. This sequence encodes CATRQGGGTDTQYF.

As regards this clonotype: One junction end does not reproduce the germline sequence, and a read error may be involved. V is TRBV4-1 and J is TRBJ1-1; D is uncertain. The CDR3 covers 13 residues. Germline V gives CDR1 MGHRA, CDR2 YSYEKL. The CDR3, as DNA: TGCACCAGGAGCCAAGAGATTTCGACTGAGGCTTTCTTT. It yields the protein CTRSQEISTEAFF.

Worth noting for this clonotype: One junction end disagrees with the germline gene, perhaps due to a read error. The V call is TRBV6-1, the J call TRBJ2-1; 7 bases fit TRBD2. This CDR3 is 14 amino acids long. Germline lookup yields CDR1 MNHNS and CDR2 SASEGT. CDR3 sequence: CASGLAASFNERFF. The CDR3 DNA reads TGTGCCAGCGGTCTAGCGGCCTCCTTCAATGAGCGGTTCTTC.

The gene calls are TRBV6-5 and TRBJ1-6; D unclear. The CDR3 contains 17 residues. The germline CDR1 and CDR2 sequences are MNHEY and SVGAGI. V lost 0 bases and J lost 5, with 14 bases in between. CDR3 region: CASSYSTPRVNNSPLHF. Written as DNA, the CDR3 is TGTGCCAGCAGTTACTCTACCCCACGAGTAAATAATTCACCCCTCCACTTT.

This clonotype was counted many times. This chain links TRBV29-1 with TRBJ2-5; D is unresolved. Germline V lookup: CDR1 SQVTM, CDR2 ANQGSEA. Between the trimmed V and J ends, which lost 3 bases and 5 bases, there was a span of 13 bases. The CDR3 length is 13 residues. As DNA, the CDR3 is TGCAGCGTTGACACGGTAGTCGGGGAGACCCAGTACTTC. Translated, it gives CSVDTVVGETQYF.

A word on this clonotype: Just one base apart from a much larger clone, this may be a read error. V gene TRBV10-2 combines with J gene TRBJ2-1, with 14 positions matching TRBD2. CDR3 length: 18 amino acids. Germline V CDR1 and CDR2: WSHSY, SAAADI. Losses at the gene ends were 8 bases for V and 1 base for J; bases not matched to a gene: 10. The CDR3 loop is CASGSGLAGDLSYNEQFF. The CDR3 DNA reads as TGCGCCAGCGGATCGGGACTAGCGGGAGATTTGTCCTACAATGAGCAGTTCTTC.

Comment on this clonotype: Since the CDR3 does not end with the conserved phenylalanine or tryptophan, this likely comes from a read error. This CDR3 reads CASSQSPGDIQYS. The CDR3, as DNA: TGTGCCAGCAGCCAGTCCCCAGGGGACATTCAGTACTCC. The chain uses TRBV14 and TRBJ2-4; tentative D call: TRBD1 (6 bases). The V gene's germline CDR1 is SGHDN and CDR2 FVKESK. The CDR3 contains 13 residues. The V end lost 3 bases, the J end lost 8 bases, and 11 bases lay between the germline ends.

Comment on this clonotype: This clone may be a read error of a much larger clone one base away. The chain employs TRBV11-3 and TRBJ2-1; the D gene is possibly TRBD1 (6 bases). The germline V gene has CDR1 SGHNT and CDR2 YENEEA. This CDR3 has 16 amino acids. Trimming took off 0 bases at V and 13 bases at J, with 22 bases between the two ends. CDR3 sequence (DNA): TGTGCCAGCAGCTTAGATCAAGGACAGCCCCTTTGGACCCAGTTCTTC. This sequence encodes CASSLDQGQPLWTQFF.

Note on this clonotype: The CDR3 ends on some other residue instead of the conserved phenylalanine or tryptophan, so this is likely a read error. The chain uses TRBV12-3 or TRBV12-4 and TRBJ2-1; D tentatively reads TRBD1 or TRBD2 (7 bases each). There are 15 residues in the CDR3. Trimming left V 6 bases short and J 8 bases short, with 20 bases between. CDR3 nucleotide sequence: TGTGCCAGCAGCTCCAGGGGGGGGATTGGGGATGAGCAGTTCTAC. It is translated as CASSSRGGIGDEQFY.

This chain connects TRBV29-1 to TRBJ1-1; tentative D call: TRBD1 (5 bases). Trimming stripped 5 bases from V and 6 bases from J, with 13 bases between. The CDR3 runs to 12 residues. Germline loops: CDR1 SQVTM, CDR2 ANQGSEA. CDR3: CSVPGRQSEAFF. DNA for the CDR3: TGCAGCGTTCCCGGCCGACAGTCTGAAGCTTTCTTT.

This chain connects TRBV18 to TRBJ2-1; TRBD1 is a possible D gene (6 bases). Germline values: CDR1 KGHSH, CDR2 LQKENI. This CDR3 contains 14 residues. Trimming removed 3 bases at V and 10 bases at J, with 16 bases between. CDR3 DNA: TGTGCCAGCTCACCGGGCAGGGGAAAGGACGAGCAGTTCTTC. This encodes CASSPGRGKDEQFF. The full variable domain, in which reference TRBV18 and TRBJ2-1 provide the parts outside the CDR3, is NAGVMQNPRHLVRRRGQEARLRCSPMKGHSHVYWYRQLPEEGLKFMVYLQKENIIDESGMPKERFSAEFPKEGPSILRIQQVVRGDSAAYFCASSPGRGKDEQFFGPGTRLTVL.

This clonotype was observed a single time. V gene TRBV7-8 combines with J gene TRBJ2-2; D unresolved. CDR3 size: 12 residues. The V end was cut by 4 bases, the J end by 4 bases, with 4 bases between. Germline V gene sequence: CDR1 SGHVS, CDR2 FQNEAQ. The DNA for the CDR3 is TGTGCCAGCAGCTCATTCACCGGGGAGCTGTTTTTT. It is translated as CASSSFTGELFF.

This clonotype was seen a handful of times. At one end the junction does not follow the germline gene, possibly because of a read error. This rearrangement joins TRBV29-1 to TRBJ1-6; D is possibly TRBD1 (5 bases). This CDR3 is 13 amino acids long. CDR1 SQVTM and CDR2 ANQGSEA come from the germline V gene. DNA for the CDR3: TGCATCGTTGCCAGGGAGAGAGAATCACCCCTCCACTTC. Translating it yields CIVARERESPLHF.

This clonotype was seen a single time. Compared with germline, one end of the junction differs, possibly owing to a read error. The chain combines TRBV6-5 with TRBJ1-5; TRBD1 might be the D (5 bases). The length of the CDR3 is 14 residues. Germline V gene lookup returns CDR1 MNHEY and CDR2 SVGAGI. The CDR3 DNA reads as TGTTCCAGCAGCCGAGACATGGGGGGACAGCCCCAGCATTTT. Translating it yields CSSSRDMGGQPQHF.

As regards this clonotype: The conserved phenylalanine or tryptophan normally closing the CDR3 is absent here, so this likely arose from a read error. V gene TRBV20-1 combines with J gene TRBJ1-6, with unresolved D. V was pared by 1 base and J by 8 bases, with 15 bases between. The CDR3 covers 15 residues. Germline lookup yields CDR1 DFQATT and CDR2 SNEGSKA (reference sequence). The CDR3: CSARGRGSVDSPLHS. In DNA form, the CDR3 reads TGCAGTGCTAGAGGGCGGGGTTCCGTGGATTCACCCCTCCACTCC.

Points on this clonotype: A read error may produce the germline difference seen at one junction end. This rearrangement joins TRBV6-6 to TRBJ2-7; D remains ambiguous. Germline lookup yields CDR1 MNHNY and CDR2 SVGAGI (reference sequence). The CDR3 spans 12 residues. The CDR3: CASNYTYYEQYF. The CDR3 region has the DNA TGTGCCAGTAATTACACTTACTACGAGCAGTATTTC.

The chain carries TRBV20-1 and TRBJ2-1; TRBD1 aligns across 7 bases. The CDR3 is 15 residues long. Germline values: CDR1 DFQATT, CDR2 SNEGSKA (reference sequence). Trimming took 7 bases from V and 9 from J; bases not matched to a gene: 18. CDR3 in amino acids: CSVDRDEGAQGEQFF. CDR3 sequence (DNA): TGCAGTGTTGATAGGGATGAGGGGGCACAGGGTGAGCAGTTCTTC.

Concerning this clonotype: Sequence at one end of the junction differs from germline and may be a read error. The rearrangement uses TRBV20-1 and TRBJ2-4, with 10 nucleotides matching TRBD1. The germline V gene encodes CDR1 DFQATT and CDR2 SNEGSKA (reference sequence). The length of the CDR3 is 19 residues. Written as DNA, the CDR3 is TGCCGTGCTAGAGACCCGGACAGGGGGATTCGGAAAGCCAAAAACACTCATTACTTC. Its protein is CRARDPDRGIRKAKNTHYF.

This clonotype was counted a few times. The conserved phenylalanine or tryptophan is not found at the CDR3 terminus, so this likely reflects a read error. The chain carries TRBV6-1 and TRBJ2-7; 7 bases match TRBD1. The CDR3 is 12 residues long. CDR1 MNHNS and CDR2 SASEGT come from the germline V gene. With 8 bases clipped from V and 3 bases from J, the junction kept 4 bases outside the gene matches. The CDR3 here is CASGRQGYEQYL. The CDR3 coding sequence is TGTGCCAGCGGTAGACAGGGCTACGAGCAGTACTTA.

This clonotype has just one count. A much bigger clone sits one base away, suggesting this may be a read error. The CDR3 sequence is CASDREYRNEQFF. CDR3 in DNA: TGTGCCAGCGATCGGGAGTATCGCAATGAGCAGTTCTTC. The rearrangement links TRBV2 to TRBJ2-1, with D tentatively TRBD2 (6 bases). Germline CDR1 SNHLY, CDR2 FYNNEI. CDR3 size: 13 residues. V lost 8 bases to trimming and J lost 6 bases, with 14 bases between them.

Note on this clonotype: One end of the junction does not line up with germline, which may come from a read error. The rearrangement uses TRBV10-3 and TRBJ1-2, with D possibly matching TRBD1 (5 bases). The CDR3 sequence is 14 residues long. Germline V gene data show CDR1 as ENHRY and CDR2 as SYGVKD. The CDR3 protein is CAISGIGTNCGYTF. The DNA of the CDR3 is TGTGCCATCAGTGGAATCGGGACGAACTGTGGCTACACCTTC.